The 27 T cell receptor beta chains reported below all come from one sample, sequenced in a study of vaccination and CD4 T cells after COVID-19. Antigens for these TCRs are unknown. An Oncomine TCR Beta short-read assay was used to sequence the DNA from cultured CD4+ T cells. TCRdb processed the PCR reads anew with MiXCR; each CDR3 protein has one entry. Of roughly 18,000 distinct CDR3 sequences listed, over 75% were seen once; the top ten hold less than 20%. Indicated treatment: 10-day PBMC culture with coronavirus spike peptide pools or control peptides (ViraFEST assay). The source was CD4+ T cells from blood, cultured in vitro, collected after SARS-CoV-2 vaccination. All receptors come from a human donor who received a COVID-19 vaccine.

This clonotype was seen a few times. V usage is TRBV24-1 and J usage is TRBJ2-1, with a tentative D call TRBD2 (5 bases). CDR3 size: 19 residues. Germline CDR1 KGHDR, CDR2 SFDVKD. Trimming took 2 bases from V and 2 from J, leaving 21 bases between them. The CDR3 protein is CATSDSRPERGWAYNEQFF. As DNA, the CDR3 is TGTGCCACCAGTGATTCCCGGCCCGAACGGGGATGGGCCTACAATGAGCAGTTCTTC.

This clonotype has only one observation. This rearrangement joins TRBV30 to TRBJ2-7; TRBD2 matches 10 bases. The germline gives CDR1 GTSNPN, CDR2 SVGIG (reference sequence). The CDR3 runs 13 residues. V was pared by 2 bases and J by 7 bases, with 5 bases of the junction left unmatched. CDR3 in DNA: TGTGCCTGGAGTAAACTAGCGGGGTTAGAGCAGTACTTC. Protein product: CAWSKLAGLEQYF. Filled out from reference TRBV30 and TRBJ2-7, the complete variable domain reads SQTIHQWPATLVQPVGSPLSLECTVEGTSNPNLYWYRQAAGRGLQLLFYSVGIGQISSEVPQNLSASRPQDRQFILSSKKLLLSDSGFYLCAWSKLAGLEQYFGPGTRLTVT.

This rearrangement joins TRBV6-1 to TRBJ1-3; D gene uncertain. The length of the CDR3 is 13 residues. In germline, CDR1 is MNHNS, CDR2 SASEGT. V lost 3 bases, J lost 6 bases, and 9 bases lay in between. The CDR3 spells CASSEVGPNTIYF. The CDR3 region has the DNA TGTGCCAGCAGTGAGGTGGGCCCAAACACCATATATTTT.

The genes are TRBV14 and TRBJ2-7; D may match TRBD1 or TRBD2 (6 bases each). The V end lost 0 bases, the J end lost 6 bases, and 21 bases lay between the germline ends. The CDR3 loop spans 17 amino acids. Germline CDR1 reads SGHDN; CDR2 reads FVKESK. The CDR3 DNA follows: TGTGCCAGCAGCCAAGAAGGATGGGGGGCGTCTACGTCCGAGCAGTACTTC. Translated, it gives CASSQEGWGASTSEQYF.

The rearrangement links TRBV7-3 to TRBJ2-5; TRBD2 matches 9 bases. The V gene end was trimmed by 4 bases and the J gene end by 5 bases; junction bases not matched to a gene: 5. CDR1 and CDR2 (germline): SGHTA, FQGTGA. CDR3 length: 14 amino acids. This CDR3 is CASSSYGTSETQYF. The CDR3 DNA is TGTGCCAGCAGCTCTTATGGGACTAGCGAGACCCAGTACTTC.

In DNA, the CDR3 is TGTGCCAGCTCACCTGACAGTCTTACTGGGGCCAACGTCCTGACTTTC. Amino acids: CASSPDSLTGANVLTF. V is TRBV18 and J is TRBJ2-6; possible D gene TRBD1, 5 bases. Germline V gene data show CDR1 as KGHSH and CDR2 as LQKENI. The V and J ends lost 3 bases and 2 bases respectively, with 11 bases between them. The CDR3 spans 16 residues.

V and J are TRBV27 and TRBJ2-5; 9 bases match TRBD1. V gave up 2 bases and J gave up 5 bases; unmatched junction bases: 6. Germline V gives CDR1 MNHEY, CDR2 SMNVEV (reference sequence). CDR3 size: 15 residues. The CDR3 bases are TGTGCCAGCAGTTTAGGTGGGACAGGGTGGGAGACCCAGTACTTC. This sequence encodes CASSLGGTGWETQYF.

The chain has TRBV20-1 and TRBJ1-5; possibly TRBD1 for D (5 bases). The CDR3 totals 12 residues. Between the trimmed V and J ends, which lost 6 bases and 1 base, there was a span of 7 bases. Per germline, CDR1 DFQATT and CDR2 SNEGSKA (reference sequence). CDR3 nucleotides: TGCAGTGCATGGGACAGCAATCAGCCCCAGCATTTT. As protein: CSAWDSNQPQHF.

Note on this clonotype: One end of the junction does not line up with germline, which may come from a read error. The rearrangement uses TRBV6-1 and TRBJ2-7; 9 bases fit TRBD1. This CDR3 comprises 16 residues. From germline, CDR1 is MNHNS and CDR2 SASEGT. Here the CDR3 reads CAGSGMGQGNFYEQYF. DNA of the CDR3: TGTGCCGGCAGTGGGATGGGACAGGGAAATTTTTACGAGCAGTACTTC.

The rearrangement links TRBV5-4 to TRBJ1-6; 11 nucleotides agree with TRBD1. After removal of 3 bases from V and 1 base from J, the junction contained 3 bases not matched to a gene. This CDR3 region has 17 residues. The germline gives CDR1 SGHNT, CDR2 YYREEE (reference sequence). In DNA, the CDR3 is TGTGCCAGCAGCTCTGGACAGGGGGCTTCCTATAATTCACCCCTCCACTTT. Encoded protein: CASSSGQGASYNSPLHF.

This clonotype has a handful of counts. The rearrangement joins TRBV6-5 to TRBJ1-2, with TRBD1 as a possible D gene (6 bases). Trimming removed 4 bases at V and 5 bases at J, with 11 bases between. This CDR3 is built from 13 residues. The V gene's germline CDR1 is MNHEY and CDR2 SVGAGI. CDR3 bases: TGTGCCAGCAGTTCACAGGGAGAATATGGCTACACCTTC. This encodes CASSSQGEYGYTF.

The chain has TRBV20-1 and TRBJ2-5, with D perhaps matching TRBD2 (6 bases). CDR3 length: 11 residues. Germline assignment: CDR1 DFQATT and CDR2 SNEGSKA (reference sequence). V was pared by 4 bases and J by 4 bases, with 7 bases between. CDR3 bases: TGCAGTGCTATGCGGGGAGAGACCCAGTACTTC. Translating gives CSAMRGETQYF.

The chain links TRBV7-3 to TRBJ1-1, with D possibly matching TRBD1 (6 bases). CDR1 is SGHTA and CDR2 is FQGTGA in the germline V gene. V dropped 4 bases and J dropped 5 bases, with 17 bases sitting between them. The CDR3 sequence is 15 residues long. The CDR3 sequence is CASSSDGGRRTEAFF. The CDR3 DNA reads as TGTGCCAGCAGCTCAGATGGGGGGCGGAGGACTGAAGCTTTCTTT.

CDR3: CASTGGRSAPGFHKYEAFF. The CDR3 region has the DNA TGTGCCAGCACTGGGGGCCGGTCGGCCCCCGGGTTCCACAAATATGAAGCTTTCTTT. This rearrangement joins TRBV6-1 to TRBJ1-1; maybe TRBD1 (6 bases). The CDR3 contains 19 residues. Trimming removed 7 bases at V and 7 bases at J, with 34 bases between. Germline CDR1 MNHNS, CDR2 SASEGT.

The chain couples TRBV20-1 to TRBJ2-5, with 8 bases that match TRBD1. With V trimmed by 6 bases and J by 2 bases, 8 bases remained unmatched. CDR1 is DFQATT and CDR2 is SNEGSKA in the germline V gene (reference sequence). There are 14 residues in the CDR3. The DNA for the CDR3 is TGCAGTGCACATCGGACAGGGAATCAAGAGACCCAGTACTTC. Its protein product is CSAHRTGNQETQYF.

V usage is TRBV2 and J usage is TRBJ1-2, with D tentatively TRBD1 (5 bases). Germline CDR1 reads SNHLY; CDR2 reads FYNNEI. Trimming pared 3 bases from V and 2 bases from J, leaving 10 bases between. There are 14 residues in the CDR3. The CDR3 spells CASSDKRDNYGYTF. As DNA, the CDR3 is TGTGCCAGCAGTGATAAGCGGGACAACTATGGCTACACCTTC.

V gene TRBV27 combines with J gene TRBJ1-2; 12 bases are a match to TRBD1. The CDR3 spans 15 residues. With V trimmed by 4 bases and J by 6 bases, 6 bases remained unmatched. The germline CDR1 and CDR2 sequences are MNHEY and SMNVEV (reference sequence). In DNA form, the CDR3 reads TGTGCCAGCAGTTCGGGGACAGGGGGCCAGGATGGCTACACCTTC. This encodes CASSSGTGGQDGYTF.

This chain connects TRBV6-1 to TRBJ1-1; TRBD1 is a possible D gene (5 bases). This CDR3 has 18 amino acids. V was pared by 8 bases and J by 0 bases, with 25 bases between. Germline V CDR1 and CDR2: MNHNS, SASEGT. The CDR3 DNA reads as TGTGCCAGCTCGGCTAGTCCGGGGGACCGGAGAATGAACACTGAAGCTTTCTTT. Protein product: CASSASPGDRRMNTEAFF.

This chain connects TRBV20-1 to TRBJ2-5; weak D call: TRBD2 (7 bases). Germline V gives CDR1 DFQATT, CDR2 SNEGSKA (reference sequence). V was pared by 3 bases and J by 4 bases, with 21 bases between. The CDR3 consists of 16 residues. CDR3 bases: TGCAGTGCTAGCCGAGTTGGGGGGGGGGCCGGAGAGACCCAGTACTTC. This codes for CSASRVGGGAGETQYF.

The sample holds a few counts of this clonotype. CDR3 protein: CATSDGTRPYSNQPQHF. CDR3 coding DNA: TGTGCCACCAGTGACGGGACAAGACCATATAGCAATCAGCCCCAGCATTTT. The chain uses TRBV24-1 and TRBJ1-5, with D perhaps TRBD1 (6 bases). Germline-derived CDR1 and CDR2 are KGHDR and SFDVKD. This CDR3 contains 17 residues. V gave up 4 bases and J gave up 0 bases, with 15 bases separating them.

The V call is TRBV30, the J call TRBJ1-2; D not certain. The V and J ends lost 1 base and 7 bases respectively, with 19 bases between them. The CDR3 runs to 15 residues. In germline, CDR1 is GTSNPN, CDR2 SVGIG (reference sequence). The CDR3 is CAWSARTALLGGYTF. The CDR3 coding sequence is TGTGCCTGGAGTGCGAGGACGGCCCTATTAGGTGGCTACACCTTC.

This clonotype was recorded only once. The V call is TRBV12-3 or TRBV12-4, the J call TRBJ2-1, with D uncertain. Trimming cost V 6 bases and J 5 bases, with 17 bases left between them. The CDR3 is 15 amino acids. CDR3 protein: CASSPFSHTDNEQFF. The CDR3 DNA follows: TGTGCCAGCAGCCCCTTTAGCCACACCGACAATGAGCAGTTCTTC.

The chain uses TRBV24-1 and TRBJ1-2, with D uncertain. The CDR3 is 13 residues long. CDR1 is KGHDR, CDR2 SFDVKD, per germline. V lost 3 bases and J 2 bases, leaving 6 bases between the germline ends. The CDR3: CATSDGRNYGYTF. The CDR3 DNA reads TGTGCCACCAGTGATGGGAGAAACTATGGCTACACCTTC.

The J gene is TRBJ1-6, the V gene TRBV15, with a possible D match to TRBD1 (5 bases). The V gene's germline CDR1 is LNHNV and CDR2 YYDKDF (reference sequence). This CDR3 is built from 15 residues. The V gene lost 3 bases and the J gene lost 4 bases, with 10 bases spanning the gap. CDR3 nucleotides: TGTGCCACCAGCAGGGGGCTAAGTTATAATTCACCCCTCCACTTT. The encoded protein is CATSRGLSYNSPLHF.

The chain carries TRBV10-3 and TRBJ1-2; TRBD1 aligns across 9 bases. The CDR3 is 16 residues long. With 2 bases clipped from V and 3 bases from J, the junction kept 7 bases outside the gene matches. From germline, CDR1 is ENHRY and CDR2 SYGVKD. CDR3 region: CAISEGQGSNDYGYTF. In DNA, the CDR3 is TGTGCCATCAGTGAGGGACAGGGGTCGAATGACTATGGCTACACCTTC.

The chain uses TRBV25-1 and TRBJ2-2; 8 nucleotides match TRBD2. The CDR3 extends over 18 amino acids. V shed 4 bases and J 1 base; nucleotides not matched to a gene: 11. Germline V gene sequence: CDR1 MGHDK, CDR2 SYGVNS. For the CDR3, the DNA is TGTGCCAGCAGTGCGCACGCCGGGGGGGCGAGGAACACCGGGGAGCTGTTTTTT. Translating it yields CASSAHAGGARNTGELFF.

The CDR3 coding sequence is TGCAGCGTTAGACAGGGTGGTACAGATACGCAGTATTTT. Translation: CSVRQGGTDTQYF. This sequence joins TRBV29-1 and TRBJ2-3; TRBD1 agrees at 7 bases. The CDR3 has 13 amino acids. The trim removed 5 bases at V and 3 bases at J, leaving 5 bases unmatched. CDR1 is SQVTM and CDR2 is ANQGSEA in the germline V gene.